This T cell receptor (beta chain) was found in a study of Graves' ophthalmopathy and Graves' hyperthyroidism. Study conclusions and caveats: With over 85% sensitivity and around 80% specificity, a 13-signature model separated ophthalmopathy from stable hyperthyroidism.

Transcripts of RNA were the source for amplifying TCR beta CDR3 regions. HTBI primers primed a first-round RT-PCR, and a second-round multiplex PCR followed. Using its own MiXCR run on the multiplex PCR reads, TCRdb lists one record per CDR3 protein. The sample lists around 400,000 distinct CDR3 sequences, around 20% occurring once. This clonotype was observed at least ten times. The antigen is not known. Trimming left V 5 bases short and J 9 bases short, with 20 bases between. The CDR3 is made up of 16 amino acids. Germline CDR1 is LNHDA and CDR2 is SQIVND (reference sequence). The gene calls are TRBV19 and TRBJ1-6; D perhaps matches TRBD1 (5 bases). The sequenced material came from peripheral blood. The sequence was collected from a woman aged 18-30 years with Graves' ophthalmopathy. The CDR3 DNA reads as TGTGCCAGTAGTCAGTGGGCAGGGAAGACCCGTTCACCCCTCCACTTT. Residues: CASSQWAGKTRSPLHF.